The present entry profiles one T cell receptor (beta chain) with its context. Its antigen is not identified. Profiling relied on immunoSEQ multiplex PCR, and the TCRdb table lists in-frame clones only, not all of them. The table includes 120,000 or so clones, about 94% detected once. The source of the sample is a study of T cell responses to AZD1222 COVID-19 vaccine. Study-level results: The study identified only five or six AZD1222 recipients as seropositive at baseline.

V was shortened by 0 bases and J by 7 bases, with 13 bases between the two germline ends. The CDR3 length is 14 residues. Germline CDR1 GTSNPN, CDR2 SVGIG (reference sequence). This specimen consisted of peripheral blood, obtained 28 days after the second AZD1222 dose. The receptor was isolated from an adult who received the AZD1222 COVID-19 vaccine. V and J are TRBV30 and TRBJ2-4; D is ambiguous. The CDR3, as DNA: TGTGCCTGGAGTGTGGACGGCCCGAGGAACATTCAGTACTTC. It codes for CAWSVDGPRNIQYF.